The count of the clone carrying this T cell receptor beta chain is one. The source of the sample is a study of blood T cell repertoires in COVID-19. With 2 bases clipped from V and 3 bases from J, the junction kept 3 bases outside the gene matches. The CDR3 runs to 16 residues. CDR1 SEHNR and CDR2 FQNEAQ come from the germline V gene (reference sequence). Participant ages covered roughly 18 to 89 years across approximately 25 US areas. Membership in each cohort depended on participant-reported clinical history. Source study methods: Quantification of nucleated cells was approximated via reference gene primer amplification. Assay used: immunoSEQ multiplex PCR; TCRdb lists only in-frame clones, some missing. V, J and clone size are taken as reported in that table, and D and trimming were inferred from the DNA itself. Of under 300,000 clones detected, 91% appear once; the ten largest clones hold 1.2%.

This TCR derives from a human donor in a cohort exposed to, infected with or recovered from COVID-19 (not recorded which). The donor label of this sample is uncertain. The sample consisted of PBMCs or T cells enriched from blood (not recorded which). The V gene is TRBV7-9, the J gene TRBJ2-5; 13 bases agree with TRBD2. In DNA form, the CDR3 reads TGTGCCAGCAGCTTACTCGGACTAGCGGGGGAAGAGACCCAGTACTTC. It codes for CASSLLGLAGEETQYF.